What follows are 8 T cell receptor beta chains derived from one specimen sequenced in a study of cytomegalovirus exposure and HLA in healthy donors. 60 Vbeta and 13 Jbeta primers were used in PCR. Measured with immunoSEQ multiplex PCR; TCRdb has only the in-frame clones, and not every one. This sample has 130,000 or so clones, with around 72% found just once. What was sequenced was PBMCs. The receptors stem from a woman aged 18 to 35 in good health and CMV-seronegative.

This clone was found a few times. The chain carries TRBV7-2 and TRBJ2-5; D possibly corresponds to TRBD2 (6 bases). Germline-derived CDR1 and CDR2 are SGHTA and FQGNSA. The germline V and J ends were trimmed by 2 bases and 2 bases, with 12 bases remaining between them. The CDR3 is 15 residues long. This chain's CDR3 is CASSLLGGAQETQYF. The CDR3 nucleotides are TGTGCCAGCAGCTTACTGGGGGGTGCTCAAGAGACCCAGTACTTC.

The chain combines TRBV19 with TRBJ2-1; 13 positions agree with TRBD2. The CDR3 consists of 15 residues. Per the germline V gene, CDR1 is LNHDA and CDR2 is SQIVND (reference sequence). With 5 bases clipped from V and 10 bases from J, the junction kept 8 bases outside the gene matches. The CDR3 sequence is CASSSLAGGPGEQFF. CDR3 nucleotides: TGTGCCAGTAGTTCACTAGCGGGAGGGCCTGGCGAGCAGTTCTTC.

The rearrangement links TRBV6-1 to TRBJ2-3, with 8 bases identical to TRBD2. V trimming: 4 bases; J trimming: 4 bases; junction bases outside the gene matches: 4. The germline gives CDR1 MNHNS, CDR2 SASEGT. The CDR3 has 14 residues. The CDR3 loop is CASSAAGEADTQYF. Here the CDR3 DNA reads TGTGCCAGCAGTGCAGCGGGAGAGGCAGATACGCAGTATTTT.

CDR3 region: CASSLEAAMMNTEAFF. The CDR3 region has the DNA TGCGCCAGCAGCTTGGAGGCGGCTATGATGAACACTGAAGCTTTCTTT. The chain has TRBV5-1 and TRBJ1-1; D not resolved. Germline-derived CDR1 and CDR2 are SGHRS and YFSETQ. The CDR3 is 16 residues long. V was cut by 0 bases and J by 0 bases, with 12 bases left in between.

The chain joins TRBV6-1 to TRBJ2-2, with a tentative D call TRBD2 (6 bases). Trimming took 6 bases from V and 2 from J, leaving 10 bases between them. Looked up from germline, CDR1 is MNHNS and CDR2 is SASEGT. The CDR3 is 14 residues long. Here the CDR3 reads CASRVSGNTGELFF. CDR3 bases: TGTGCCAGCAGGGTTAGCGGCAACACCGGGGAGCTGTTTTTT.

The chain employs TRBV20-1 and TRBJ1-4, with D possibly TRBD1 on 6 matching bases. CDR1 and CDR2 (germline): DFQATT, SNEGSKA (reference sequence). The CDR3 has 11 residues. V dropped 4 bases and J dropped 8 bases, with 8 bases sitting between them. CDR3 bases: TGCAGTGCTACGGACAGAGAAAAACTGTTTTTT. Encoded protein: CSATDREKLFF.

In the case of this clone: Different DNA sequences within this sample yield the same CDR3. The rearrangement joins TRBV14 to TRBJ1-2, with D possibly TRBD1 on 6 matching bases. The CDR3 spans 14 residues. Trimming removed 1 base from V and 3 bases from J, with 9 bases in between. Germline V lookup: CDR1 SGHDN, CDR2 FVKESK. The chain's CDR3 is CASSQAGQYYGYTF. The DNA for the CDR3 is TGTGCCAGCAGCCAAGCCGGACAGTACTATGGCTACACCTTC.

This chain uses TRBV6-5 with TRBJ1-1, with a possible D match to TRBD1 (5 bases). Trimming pared 9 bases from V and 3 bases from J, leaving 8 bases between. CDR3 length: 11 residues. From germline, CDR1 is MNHEY and CDR2 SVGAGI. The CDR3 protein is CASRGYTEAFF. Here the CDR3 DNA reads TGTGCCAGTCGGGGGTACACTGAAGCTTTCTTT.